The next 11 T cell receptor beta chains were all read from a single sample in a study of blood T cell repertoires in COVID-19. Profiling relied on immunoSEQ multiplex PCR, and the TCRdb table lists in-frame clones only, not all of them. The table shows roughly 100,000 clones, with 84% occurring only once. The specimen was peripheral blood. These receptors came from a human donor in a cohort sampled during active or convalescent COVID-19.

This rearrangement joins TRBV18 to TRBJ1-5; TRBD1 matches 12 bases. Germline CDR1 KGHSH, CDR2 LQKENI. Germline trimming cut 4 bases from V and 9 bases from J; bases unmatched to any gene: 4. The CDR3 loop spans 14 amino acids. CDR3 residues: CASSRGTGGAPQHF. The CDR3 DNA follows: TGTGCCAGCTCACGGGGGACAGGGGGCGCGCCCCAGCATTTT.

The chain joins TRBV12-5 to TRBJ2-1; 8 positions agree with TRBD1. Germline V CDR1 and CDR2: LGHNT, FRNRAP. The CDR3 runs to 15 residues. The ends lost 6 bases at V and 0 bases at J; junction bases unmatched: 4. The CDR3 sequence: CASGPGQGSYNEQFF. The CDR3 region has the DNA TGTGCTAGTGGCCCCGGACAGGGCTCCTACAATGAGCAGTTCTTC.

This clone was seen a few times. The sample has other DNA sequences that encode this CDR3 too. The rearrangement links TRBV3-1 (or the pseudogene TRBV3-2) to TRBJ1-5, with D possibly being TRBD1 (6 bases). Germline V gives CDR1 LGHDT, CDR2 YNNKEL (reference sequence). This CDR3 spans 13 amino acids. V shed 3 bases and J shed 6 bases, with 9 bases lying between them. CDR3 nucleotide sequence: TGTGCCAGCAGCCAGAGGGGGGGTCAGCCCCAGCATTTT. As protein: CASSQRGGQPQHF.

The CDR3 loop reads CASSEAGTGGGSPLHF. In DNA, the CDR3 is TGTGCCAGCAGTGAAGCGGGGACAGGGGGCGGGTCACCCCTCCACTTT. This sequence joins TRBV6-1 and TRBJ1-6, with 12 bases aligning to TRBD1. J lost 10 bases, V lost 0 bases, and 4 bases had no gene match. This CDR3 comprises 16 residues. Germline V gene sequence: CDR1 MNHNS, CDR2 SASEGT.

The rearrangement uses TRBV3-1 (or the pseudogene TRBV3-2) and TRBJ1-6; D gene ambiguous. CDR3 length: 15 residues. V was shortened by 4 bases and J by 2 bases, with 9 bases between the two germline ends. Germline assignment: CDR1 LGHDT and CDR2 YNNKEL (reference sequence). The CDR3 region has the DNA TGTGCCAGCAGCCCCGTTTCGGCCTATAATTCACCCCTCCACTTT. Amino acid sequence: CASSPVSAYNSPLHF.

J is TRBJ1-6 and V is TRBV21-1; the table calls TRBD1, which could not be checked here. TRBV21-1 is a recognized pseudogene. The CDR3 is 15 residues long. This CDR3 is CASSLRGRRNSPLHF. The CDR3 region has the DNA TGTGCCAGCAGCCTAAGGGGGCGCCGGAATTCACCCCTCCACTTT.

The rearrangement uses TRBV23-1 and TRBJ2-7; D possibly corresponds to TRBD2 (5 bases). TRBV23-1 is an ORF, and what it does is uncertain. The CDR3 covers 13 residues. V lost 4 bases and J lost 2, with 9 bases in between. The chain's CDR3 is CASSPPGTYEQYF. CDR3 nucleotide sequence: TGCGCCAGCAGTCCTCCGGGAACCTACGAGCAGTACTTC.

V gene TRBV19 combines with J gene TRBJ1-1; 8 bases are shared with TRBD1. CDR1 is LNHDA, CDR2 SQIVND, per germline (reference sequence). The CDR3 sequence is 15 residues long. The junction had 9 bases not matched to a gene; V was cut back by 5 bases and J by 4 bases. The DNA for the CDR3 is TGTGCCAGTAGTCCTGGACAGGGTCGGGTCACTGAAGCTTTCTTT. Translated: CASSPGQGRVTEAFF.

This clone is a singleton in its sample. The genes are TRBV10-3 and TRBJ1-1; D is perhaps TRBD1 (5 bases). The CDR3 loop spans 13 amino acids. The germline V gene encodes CDR1 ENHRY and CDR2 SYGVKD. Trimming took 3 bases from V and 5 from J, leaving 10 bases between them. CDR3 amino acids: CAISELQGTEAFF. The CDR3 DNA is TGTGCCATCAGTGAACTCCAGGGTACTGAAGCTTTCTTT.

The V gene is TRBV20-1, the J gene TRBJ2-5; D is perhaps TRBD1 (5 bases). V lost 3 bases, J lost 5 bases, and 13 bases lay in between. The germline V gene encodes CDR1 DFQATT and CDR2 SNEGSKA (reference sequence). The CDR3 has 13 amino acids. CDR3 residues: CSASRTTGETQYF. The CDR3 DNA is TGCAGTGCTAGTCGGACAACCGGTGAGACCCAGTACTTC.

This chain uses TRBV5-1 with TRBJ1-2; the D is unclear. Germline values: CDR1 SGHRS, CDR2 YFSETQ. Trimming removed 7 bases at V and 1 base at J, with 14 bases between. CDR3 length: 14 residues. CDR3 protein: CASGPDGFNYGYTF. The CDR3 coding sequence is TGCGCCAGCGGGCCTGACGGATTTAACTATGGCTACACCTTC.